Below, 23 T cell receptor beta chains from the same sample are listed, as sequenced in a study of T cells in Graves' hyperthyroidism and ophthalmopathy. RNA transcripts provided the source from which TCR beta CDR3 regions were amplified. The TCR CDR3 was amplified in a first-round RT-PCR using the HTBI primer set. TCRdb itself ran the multiplex PCR reads through MiXCR, one entry per CDR3 protein. The table shows about 720,000 distinct CDR3 sequences, with approximately 18% occurring only once. Sequencing input: blood. The receptor source for this set is a woman aged 45-59 years with Graves' hyperthyroidism that later progressed to Graves' ophthalmopathy.

The chain joins TRBV29-1 to TRBJ1-2; 8 bases are a match to TRBD1. There are 12 residues in the CDR3. Germline CDR1 reads SQVTM; CDR2 reads ANQGSEA. Losses at the gene ends were 6 bases for V and 2 bases for J; bases not matched to a gene: 2. The CDR3, as DNA: TGCAGCGTGCGGGACAGGAACTATGGCTACACCTTC. Translation: CSVRDRNYGYTF.

This chain uses TRBV6-2 or TRBV6-3 with TRBJ1-1; possibly TRBD1 for D (5 bases). V gave up 4 bases and J gave up 2 bases, with 17 bases separating them. The CDR3 contains 16 residues. Germline loops: CDR1 MNHEY, CDR2 SVGEGT. The CDR3 loop is CASSLGYRSSNTEAFF. CDR3 bases: TGTGCCAGCAGTTTAGGGTACAGGTCATCTAACACTGAAGCTTTCTTT.

The sample holds a few counts of this clonotype. The chain has TRBV7-9 and TRBJ2-1; 7 bases match TRBD2. Germline V CDR1 and CDR2: SEHNR, FQNEAQ (reference sequence). The length of the CDR3 is 15 residues. Unmatched junction bases numbered 11, after V lost 8 bases and J lost 4 bases. This CDR3 is CASPGDGGGYNEQFF. In nucleotides, the CDR3 is TGTGCCAGCCCCGGCGATGGCGGGGGATACAATGAGCAGTTCTTC.

This chain links TRBV12-3 or TRBV12-4 with TRBJ1-2, with TRBD1 matching 12 bases. V lost 3 bases and J lost 8; bases outside the gene matches: 7. This CDR3 is 15 amino acids long. CDR3 bases: TGTGCCAGCAGTTTGGCGGGACAGGGGGCTAAGGGCTACACCTTC. It specifies CASSLAGQGAKGYTF.

This clonotype was seen only a few times. The J gene is TRBJ1-2, the V gene TRBV12-3 or TRBV12-4, with a tentative D call TRBD1 (6 bases). This CDR3 is 11 amino acids long. V lost 6 bases, J lost 7 bases, and 9 bases lay in between. CDR3 in amino acids: CASRQGGGYTF. In DNA form, the CDR3 reads TGTGCCAGCAGACAGGGTGGTGGCTACACCTTC.

This clonotype was seen a handful of times. The chain couples TRBV29-1 to TRBJ2-2; unclear D gene. The CDR3 is 13 amino acids. V lost 5 bases, J lost 5 bases, and 12 bases lay in between. Per the germline V gene, CDR1 is SQVTM and CDR2 is ANQGSEA. Here the CDR3 DNA reads TGCAGCGTTACGGACGGAATAACCGGGGAGCTGTTTTTT. It encodes CSVTDGITGELFF.

The table lists this clonotype with many counts. The gene calls are TRBV5-1 and TRBJ2-2, with unresolved D. This CDR3 contains 13 residues. Trimming pared 0 bases from V and 1 base from J, leaving 1 base between. Germline V gives CDR1 SGHRS, CDR2 YFSETQ. The CDR3 DNA reads as TGCGCCAGCAGCTTGGTGAACACCGGGGAGCTGTTTTTT. This codes for CASSLVNTGELFF.

A remark on this clonotype: An end of the junction does not agree with germline; a read error may underlie this. V gene TRBV7-9 combines with J gene TRBJ1-5; possible D gene TRBD1, 5 bases. The germline V gene has CDR1 SEHNR and CDR2 FQNEAQ (reference sequence). The CDR3 loop spans 14 amino acids. The CDR3 nucleotides are TGTGTCAGCAGCTTAGATGGGGGACGGGGGCCCCAGCATTTT. The encoded protein is CVSSLDGGRGPQHF.

The sample holds many counts of this clonotype. The chain uses TRBV11-2 and TRBJ2-1; 7 bases line up with TRBD1. CDR3 length: 17 amino acids. V dropped 0 bases and J dropped 3; count of bases not matched to a gene: 8. Germline assignment: CDR1 SGHAT and CDR2 FQNNGV. The CDR3 loop reads CASSLEGTVAFYNEQFF. The CDR3, as DNA: TGTGCCAGCAGCTTAGAGGGGACAGTCGCGTTCTACAATGAGCAGTTCTTC.

This clonotype showed up just a few times. The V and J genes are TRBV6-1 and TRBJ1-2, with TRBD1 identical over 9 bases. This CDR3 is 16 amino acids long. The V and J ends lost 8 bases and 7 bases, in that order; junction bases with no gene match: 17. Germline CDR1 MNHNS, CDR2 SASEGT. CDR3 DNA sequence: TGTGCCAGCTGCCCCCGGGACAGGGATCCTGGGTCTGGCTACACCTTC. It encodes CASCPRDRDPGSGYTF.

This sequence joins TRBV5-1 and TRBJ1-1, with a tentative D call TRBD1 (6 bases). CDR1 SGHRS and CDR2 YFSETQ come from the germline V gene. Trimming removed 1 base at V and 1 base at J, with 8 bases between. This CDR3 spans 14 amino acids. The CDR3, as DNA: TGCGCCAGCAGCTTGCTCAGGGGGAACACTGAAGCTTTCTTT. Translating it yields CASSLLRGNTEAFF.

This clonotype was picked up a small number of times. The CDR3 DNA follows: TGTGCCAGCAGTGACGACCTCACAGATACGCAGTATTTT. This codes for CASSDDLTDTQYF. The rearrangement uses TRBV6-1 and TRBJ2-3, with D unresolved. Germline V gene data show CDR1 as MNHNS and CDR2 as SASEGT. The CDR3 is 13 residues long. The V and J ends lost 3 bases and 2 bases respectively, with 6 bases between them.

This clonotype has a handful of counts. This chain links TRBV5-1 with TRBJ1-5, with TRBD1 as a possible D gene (5 bases). The CDR3 runs to 17 residues. The V end was cut by 4 bases, the J end by 1 base, with 18 bases between. Germline lookup yields CDR1 SGHRS and CDR2 YFSETQ. In DNA form, the CDR3 reads TGCGCCAGCAGCCCGGGAGGCAGGGAGAAGAGCAATCAGCCCCAGCATTTT. Translation: CASSPGGREKSNQPQHF.

The chain combines TRBV7-9 with TRBJ2-3, with unresolved D. Germline V gives CDR1 SEHNR, CDR2 FQNEAQ (reference sequence). Trimming took off 5 bases at V and 9 bases at J, with 12 bases between the two ends. The CDR3 consists of 12 residues. The CDR3 nucleotides read TGTGCCAGCAGCGGGAACGGCACGACGCAGTATTTT. Amino acids: CASSGNGTTQYF.

This clonotype has more than one count but fewer than ten. V gene TRBV19 combines with J gene TRBJ1-1, with D hard to call. Between the trimmed V and J ends, which lost 7 bases and 0 bases, there was a span of 6 bases. Germline-derived CDR1 and CDR2 are LNHDA and SQIVND (reference sequence). The CDR3 contains 12 residues. CDR3 sequence (DNA): TGTGCCAGTACGGGCGTGAACACTGAAGCTTTCTTT. Amino acid sequence: CASTGVNTEAFF. Full variable domain (remainder filled in from reference TRBV19 and TRBJ1-1): DGGITQSPKYLFRKEGQNVTLSCEQNLNHDAMYWYRQDPGQGLRLIYYSQIVNDFQKGDIAEGYSVSREKKESFPLTVTSAQKNPTAFYLCASTGVNTEAFFGQGTRLTVV.

The table lists this clonotype with many counts. The rearrangement links TRBV5-1 to TRBJ1-2; no clear D gene. Between the trimmed V and J ends, which lost 4 bases and 4 bases, there was a span of 23 bases. The CDR3 is 17 residues long. Looked up from germline, CDR1 is SGHRS and CDR2 is YFSETQ. This chain's CDR3 is CASSDPGGQSEIYGYTF. CDR3 sequence (DNA): TGCGCCAGCAGCGACCCCGGCGGCCAGAGCGAGATCTATGGCTACACCTTC. Drawing the rest from reference TRBV5-1 and TRBJ1-2, the complete variable domain is KAGVTQTPRYLIKTRGQQVTLSCSPISGHRSVSWYQQTPGQGLQFLFEYFSETQRNKGNFPGRFSGRQFSNSRSEMNVSTLELGDSALYLCASSDPGGQSEIYGYTFGSGTRLTVV.

At least ten counts were recorded for this clonotype. V gene TRBV2 combines with J gene TRBJ2-1, with 7 bases aligning to TRBD2. Losses at the gene ends were 4 bases for V and 6 bases for J; bases not matched to a gene: 9. Germline-derived CDR1 and CDR2 are SNHLY and FYNNEI. The CDR3 totals 15 residues. The CDR3: CASSARQWGGNEQFF. As DNA, the CDR3 is TGTGCCAGCAGTGCCCGACAGTGGGGGGGCAATGAGCAGTTCTTC.

This clonotype has more than one count but fewer than ten. The chain combines TRBV20-1 with TRBJ1-2; 7 nucleotides align to TRBD1. V dropped 3 bases and J dropped 3; count of bases not matched to a gene: 4. The germline V gene has CDR1 DFQATT and CDR2 SNEGSKA (reference sequence). There are 13 residues in the CDR3. CDR3 coding DNA: TGCAGTGCTAGCAGGGGGAGGGACTATGGCTACACCTTC. Translation gives CSASRGRDYGYTF.

This clonotype was observed at least ten times. The V call is TRBV3-1, the J call TRBJ1-5; D gene unclear. The germline gives CDR1 LGHDT, CDR2 YNNKEL (reference sequence). The V and J ends lost 0 bases and 7 bases respectively, with 7 bases between them. This CDR3 is 13 amino acids long. The chain's CDR3 is CASSQDTEQPQHF. The CDR3, as DNA: TGTGCCAGCAGCCAAGATACGGAGCAGCCCCAGCATTTT.

The CDR3 reads CSARDWNRAEAFF. The CDR3 region has the DNA TGCAGTGCTAGAGATTGGAATAGGGCTGAAGCTTTCTTT. The J gene is TRBJ1-1, the V gene TRBV20-1; D uncertain. The CDR3 totals 13 residues. V was shortened by 0 bases and J by 6 bases, with 11 bases between the two germline ends. The germline V gene encodes CDR1 DFQATT and CDR2 SNEGSKA (reference sequence).

For the CDR3, the DNA is TGTGCCAGCAGTTGGCTAGCGGGGGGGGACAATGAGCAGTTCTTC. Its protein is CASSWLAGGDNEQFF. The chain links TRBV6-1 to TRBJ2-1; 12 bases fit TRBD2. Germline CDR1 and CDR2: MNHNS and SASEGT. This CDR3 region has 15 residues. V lost 5 bases to trimming and J lost 5 bases; unmatched junction nucleotides: 4.

The chain carries TRBV9 and TRBJ2-3; D may match TRBD1 or TRBD2 (5 bases each). Deletions cut 3 bases from V and 2 bases from J, with 16 bases between. The CDR3 length is 16 residues. Germline-derived CDR1 and CDR2 are SGDLS and YYNGEE. Here the CDR3 DNA reads TGTGCCAGCAGCGCTCGTCAGAGGGGCCCCACAGATACGCAGTATTTT. Residues: CASSARQRGPTDTQYF.

V usage is TRBV6-1 and J usage is TRBJ1-5; 8 nucleotides align to TRBD1. This CDR3 spans 15 amino acids. V shed 0 bases, J shed 4 bases, and the junction held 2 bases outside the gene matches. The V gene's germline CDR1 is MNHNS and CDR2 SASEGT. In DNA form, the CDR3 reads TGTGCCAGCAGTGAAGCCCGACAGGGGAATCAGCCCCAGCATTTT. This codes for CASSEARQGNQPQHF.